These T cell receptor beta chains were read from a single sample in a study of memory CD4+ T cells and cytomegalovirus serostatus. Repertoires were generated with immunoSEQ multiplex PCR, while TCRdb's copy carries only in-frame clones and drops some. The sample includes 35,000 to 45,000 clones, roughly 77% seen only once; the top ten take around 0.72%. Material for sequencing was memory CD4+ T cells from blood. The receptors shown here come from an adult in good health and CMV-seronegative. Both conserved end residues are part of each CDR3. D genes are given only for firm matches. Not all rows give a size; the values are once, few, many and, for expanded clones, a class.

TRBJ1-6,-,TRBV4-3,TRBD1,CASSQDLSRRGQGYNSPLHF,TGCGCCAGCAGCCAAGATCTATCCCGGAGGGGGCAGGGTTATAATTCACCCCTCCACTTT
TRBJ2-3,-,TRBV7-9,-,CASSLRLDLDTQYF,TGTGCCAGCAGCTTAAGACTAGACCTAGATACGCAGTATTTT
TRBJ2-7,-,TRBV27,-,CASSSISGQPYEQYF,TGTGCCAGCAGTTCTATCTCAGGACAGCCCTACGAGCAGTACTTC
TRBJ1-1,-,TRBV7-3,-,CASSLQGGKAFF,TGTGCCAGCAGCTTACAGGGCGGTAAAGCTTTCTTT
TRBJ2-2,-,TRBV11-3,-,CASSLTNWGTGELFF,TGTGCCAGCAGCCTTACAAATTGGGGGACCGGGGAGCTGTTTTTT
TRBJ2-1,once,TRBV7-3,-,CASSRASEYNEQFF,TGTGCCAGCAGCCGCGCGAGTGAATACAATGAGCAGTTCTTC
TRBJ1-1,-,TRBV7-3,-,CASSSNRDDTEAFF,TGTGCCAGCAGCTCCAACAGGGACGATACTGAAGCTTTCTTT
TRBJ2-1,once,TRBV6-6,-,CASRPDWGEQFF,TGTGCCAGCAGGCCCGATTGGGGTGAGCAGTTCTTC
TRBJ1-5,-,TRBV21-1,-,CASSKDRGGNQPQHF,TGTGCCAGCAGCAAAGATAGAGGGGGCAATCAGCCCCAGCATTTT
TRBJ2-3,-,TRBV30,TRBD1,CALSDRVQDTQYF,TGTGCCCTATCGGACAGGGTGCAAGATACGCAGTATTTT
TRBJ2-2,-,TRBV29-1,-,CSAARTTLSGGELFF,TGCAGCGCTGCGCGGACTACCCTATCCGGGGGGGAGCTGTTTTTT
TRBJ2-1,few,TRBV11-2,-,CASQGLGSYNEQFF,TGTGCCAGCCAAGGGTTGGGGTCCTACAATGAGCAGTTCTTC
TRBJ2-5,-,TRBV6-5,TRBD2,CASSYTGLAGRGTQYF,TGTGCCAGCAGTTACACAGGACTAGCTGGGAGGGGGACCCAGTACTTC
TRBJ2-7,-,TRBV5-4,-,CASSPDLAREQYF,TGTGCCAGCAGCCCAGATCTAGCGCGCGAGCAGTACTTC
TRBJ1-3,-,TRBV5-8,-,CASSRESAGNTIYF,TGTGCCAGCAGCAGGGAGTCCGCTGGAAACACCATATATTTT
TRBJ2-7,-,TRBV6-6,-,CASSYSILAYEQYF,TGTGCCAGCAGTTACTCGATTCTGGCCTACGAGCAGTACTTC
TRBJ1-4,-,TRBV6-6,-,CASREGGANEKLFF,TGTGCCAGCAGGGAGGGGGGGGCTAATGAAAAACTGTTTTTT
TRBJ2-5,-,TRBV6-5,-,CASSADLWGETQYF,TGTGCCAGCAGTGCTGATCTCTGGGGAGAGACCCAGTACTTC
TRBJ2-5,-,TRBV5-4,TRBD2,CASSQGTSGARQETQYF,TGTGCCAGCAGCCAAGGGACTAGCGGGGCCAGGCAAGAGACCCAGTACTTC
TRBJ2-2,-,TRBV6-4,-,CASKLGAVLNTGELFF,TGTGCCAGCAAATTGGGGGCGGTGCTGAACACCGGGGAGCTGTTTTTT
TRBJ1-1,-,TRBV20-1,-,CSARRLAFF,TGCAGTGCTAGGAGGCTGGCTTTCTTT
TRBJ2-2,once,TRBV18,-,CASSPNEGTGELFF,TGTGCCAGCTCACCAAACGAGGGAACCGGGGAGCTGTTTTTT
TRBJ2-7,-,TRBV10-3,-,CAISRSSYEQYF,TGTGCCATATCCCGGAGCTCCTACGAGCAGTACTTC
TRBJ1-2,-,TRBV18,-,CASSPNPNYGYTF,TGTGCCAGCTCACCAAACCCTAACTATGGCTACACCTTC
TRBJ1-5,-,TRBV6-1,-,CASRFVQGRDQPQHF,TGTGCCAGCAGGTTCGTCCAGGGAAGGGATCAGCCCCAGCATTTT
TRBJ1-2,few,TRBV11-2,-,CASSSPYISGGYTF,TGTGCCAGCAGCTCCCCCTATATATCGGGTGGCTACACCTTC
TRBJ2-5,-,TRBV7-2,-,CASSEAGTYQETQYF,TGTGCCAGCAGCGAAGCCGGGACATACCAAGAGACCCAGTACTTC
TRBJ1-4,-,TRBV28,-,CASMDTGKEKLFF,TGTGCCAGCATGGATACCGGGAAGGAAAAACTGTTTTTT
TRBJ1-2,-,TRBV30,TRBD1,CAWGDRRKNNYGYTF,TGTGCCTGGGGGGACAGGCGGAAGAACAACTATGGCTACACCTTC
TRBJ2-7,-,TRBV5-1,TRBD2,CASSLTSGAYEQYF,TGCGCCAGCAGCTTGACTAGCGGGGCCTACGAGCAGTACTTC
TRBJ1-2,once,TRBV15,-,CATSTQKDSYGYTF,TGTGCCACCAGCACCCAAAAGGACTCATATGGCTACACCTTC
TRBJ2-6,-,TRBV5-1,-,CASSLGEAGANVLTF,TGCGCCAGCAGCCTCGGAGAGGCTGGGGCCAACGTCCTGACTTTC
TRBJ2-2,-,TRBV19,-,CASSTYTGELFF,TGTGCCAGTAGTACCTACACCGGGGAGCTGTTTTTT
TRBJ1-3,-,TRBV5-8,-,CASSLTGGRNPGNTIYF,TGTGCCAGCAGCTTGACGGGGGGACGGAATCCTGGAAACACCATATATTTT
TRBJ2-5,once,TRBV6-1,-,CASSPGTFRAETQYF,TGTGCCAGCAGCCCCGGGACTTTTAGGGCAGAGACCCAGTACTTC
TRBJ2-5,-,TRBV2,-,CASGIDFGETQYF,TGTGCCAGCGGTATAGATTTTGGGGAGACCCAGTACTTC
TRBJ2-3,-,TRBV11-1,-,CASSRGNTQYF,TGTGCCAGCAGCCGAGGCAATACGCAGTATTTT
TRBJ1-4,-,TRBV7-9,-,CASSLLKTGHTNEKLFF,TGTGCCAGCAGCTTACTAAAGACGGGACACACTAATGAAAAACTGTTTTTT
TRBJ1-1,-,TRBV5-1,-,CASSRTDTEAFF,TGCGCCAGCAGCCGTACCGACACTGAAGCTTTCTTT
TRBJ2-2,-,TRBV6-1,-,CASSPAVGDTGELFF,TGTGCCAGCAGTCCTGCGGTGGGGGACACCGGGGAGCTGTTTTTT
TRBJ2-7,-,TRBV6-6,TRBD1,CASRYRQGADEQYF,TGTGCCAGCAGATATAGACAGGGGGCCGATGAGCAGTACTTC